This entry lists 13 T cell receptor beta chains sequenced from one sample in a study of cytomegalovirus exposure and HLA in healthy donors (TCRdb year 2017). Library generation was performed with the immunoSEQ multiplex PCR assay. A mixture of 60 forward primers for TCR Vbeta segments and 13 reverse primers for TCR Jbeta segments was used in the multiplex PCR. TCRdb stores this immuneACCESS table with in-frame sequences only. Part of the clones is absent; in the studies checked, under half of the shortfall reflects unresolved V genes, and no reason is known for the rest. For this sample the table gives approximately 120,000 clones, of which 80% were detected only once. The top ten hold approximately 8.4% of the sample. Sequencing input: PBMCs. The origin of the receptors is a man younger than 40 in good health and CMV-seropositive.

The chain employs TRBV7-9 and TRBJ2-3; the match to TRBD1 covers 8 bases. Germline values: CDR1 SEHNR, CDR2 FQNEAQ (reference sequence). The CDR3 contains 15 residues. The V gene end was trimmed by 5 bases and the J gene end by 1 base; junction bases not matched to a gene: 5. The CDR3: CASSQTGVGTDTQYF. CDR3 nucleotide sequence: TGTGCCAGCAGCCAGACAGGGGTTGGCACAGATACGCAGTATTTT. The variable domain in full, completed from reference TRBV7-9 and TRBJ2-3, reads DTGVSQNPRHKITKRGQNVTFRCDPISEHNRLYWYRQTLGQGPEFLTYFQNEAQLEKSRLLSDRFSAERPKGSFSTLEIQRTEQGDSAMYLCASSQTGVGTDTQYFGPGTRLTVL.

There are a few counts of this clone. This chain joins TRBV2 and TRBJ1-4, with 10 nucleotides matching TRBD1. The ends lost 7 bases at V and 10 bases at J; junction bases unmatched: 12. This CDR3 has 15 residues. Germline CDR1 reads SNHLY; CDR2 reads FYNNEI. CDR3 nucleotide sequence: TGTGCCAGCAATCGGGGGACAGGGGTAATAGGAAAACTGTTTTTT. It specifies CASNRGTGVIGKLFF. The variable domain in full, completed from reference TRBV2 and TRBJ1-4, reads EPEVTQTPSHQVTQMGQEVILRCVPISNHLYFYWYRQILGQKVEFLVSFYNNEISEKSEIFDDQFSVERPDGSNFTLKIRSTKLEDSAMYFCASNRGTGVIGKLFFGSGTQLSVL.

On this clone itself: The same CDR3 can be traced to other DNA sequences in this sample. The CDR3 DNA sequence: TGTGCCAGCAGCGCTAGGGGGACTGAAGCTTTCTTT. Translated, it gives CASSARGTEAFF. The chain has TRBV6-5 and TRBJ1-1; D might be TRBD1 (6 bases). Trimming removed 6 bases at V and 5 bases at J, with 10 bases between. CDR3 length: 12 amino acids. Germline CDR1 and CDR2: MNHEY and SVGAGI.

The V call is TRBV18, the J call TRBJ2-4, with D perhaps matching TRBD1 (7 bases). The germline V gene encodes CDR1 KGHSH and CDR2 LQKENI. The length of the CDR3 is 16 residues. Trimming pared 4 bases from V and 0 bases from J, leaving 13 bases between. CDR3 sequence: CASSRRQGLAKNIQYF. The CDR3 nucleotides are TGTGCCAGCTCACGCCGACAGGGACTAGCCAAAAACATTCAGTACTTC.

The count of this clone is one. This chain uses TRBV10-3 with TRBJ2-2, with TRBD1 matching 7 bases. The V gene's germline CDR1 is ENHRY and CDR2 SYGVKD. The CDR3 covers 16 residues. V gave up 2 bases and J gave up 2 bases; unmatched junction bases: 5. CDR3 sequence: CAISEPGQSNTGELFF. CDR3 nucleotide sequence: TGTGCCATCAGTGAGCCGGGACAGAGCAACACCGGGGAGCTGTTTTTT.

V gene TRBV9 combines with J gene TRBJ1-2; D is ambiguous. Trimming removed 0 bases at V and 7 bases at J, with 10 bases between. The germline V gene has CDR1 SGDLS and CDR2 YYNGEE. The CDR3 covers 13 residues. CDR3 nucleotide sequence: TGTGCCAGCAGCGTAGCAACAGCCGGTGGCTACACCTTC. Translated, it gives CASSVATAGGYTF.

The rearrangement joins TRBV4-1 to TRBJ2-7, with 7 bases lining up with TRBD1. V was clipped by 0 bases and J by 4 bases; unmatched bases: 6. Germline lookup yields CDR1 MGHRA and CDR2 YSYEKL. The CDR3 length is 15 residues. The CDR3 coding sequence is TGCGCCAGCAGCCAAGATTTTGGCAGGGGGTACGAGCAGTACTTC. This gives the protein CASSQDFGRGYEQYF.

V is TRBV5-6 and J is TRBJ1-2, with D uncertain. Germline lookup yields CDR1 SGHDT and CDR2 YYEEEE. Trimming cost V 3 bases and J 3 bases, with 9 bases left between them. This CDR3 is built from 13 residues. The CDR3 sequence is CASSYTHDYGYTF. CDR3 in DNA: TGTGCCAGCAGCTACACGCATGACTATGGCTACACCTTC.

This chain uses TRBV4-1 with TRBJ2-5; maybe TRBD2 (6 bases). The germline V gene has CDR1 MGHRA and CDR2 YSYEKL. The CDR3 has 13 residues. V was pared by 4 bases and J by 5 bases, with 11 bases between. CDR3 loop: CASSRRRGETQYF. The CDR3 DNA is TGCGCCAGCAGCCGAAGGAGGGGCGAGACCCAGTACTTC.

The chain uses TRBV6-9 and TRBJ2-4; D is perhaps TRBD1 (6 bases). The V end was cut by 4 bases, the J end by 8 bases, with 12 bases between. Germline assignment: CDR1 MNHGY and CDR2 SVAAGI. This CDR3 comprises 13 residues. The CDR3 reads CASSFKEGDIQYF. The CDR3 coding sequence is TGTGCCAGCAGTTTCAAAGAGGGGGACATTCAGTACTTC.

The DNA of the CDR3 is TGTGCCACGCGAAGGACTAGCGGGGGGGATACACAAGATACGCAGTATTTT. This sequence encodes CATRRTSGGDTQDTQYF. The rearrangement joins TRBV10-3 to TRBJ2-3; 15 nucleotides agree with TRBD2. V shed 10 bases and J 5 bases; nucleotides not matched to a gene: 13. The CDR3 loop spans 17 amino acids. Per germline, CDR1 ENHRY and CDR2 SYGVKD.

The chain recombines TRBV28 with TRBJ2-5; 9 nucleotides line up with TRBD1. The J call is doubtful: the DNA matches TRBJ2-7 better. Germline assignment: CDR1 MDHEN and CDR2 SYDVKM. The CDR3 has 14 amino acids. Written as DNA, the CDR3 is TGTGCCAGCACGGGACAGGGAATCCCCTACGAGCAGTACTTC. Translated, it gives CASTGQGIPYEQYF.

The rearrangement joins TRBV6-1 to TRBJ2-1, with a tentative D call TRBD2 (5 bases). Trimming stripped 8 bases from V and 3 bases from J, with 14 bases between. CDR3 size: 14 residues. The germline V gene has CDR1 MNHNS and CDR2 SASEGT. CDR3 protein: CASVAYVGYNEQFF. The CDR3 region has the DNA TGTGCCAGCGTAGCGTATGTGGGCTACAATGAGCAGTTCTTC.